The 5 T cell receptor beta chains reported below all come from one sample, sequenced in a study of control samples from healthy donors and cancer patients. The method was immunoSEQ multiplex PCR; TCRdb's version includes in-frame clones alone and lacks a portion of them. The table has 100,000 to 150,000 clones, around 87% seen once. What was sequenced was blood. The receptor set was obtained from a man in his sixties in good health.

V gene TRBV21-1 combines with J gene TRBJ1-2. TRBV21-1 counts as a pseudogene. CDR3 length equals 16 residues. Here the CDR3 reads CASSNPGGGLFDGYTF. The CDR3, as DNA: TGTGCCAGCAGCAACCCGGGGGGGGGATTGTTCGATGGCTACACCTTC.

This CDR3 reads CASRDREEHQPQHF. The CDR3 DNA follows: TGTGCCAGCAGGGACAGGGAGGAACATCAGCCCCAGCATTTT. The rearrangement joins TRBV6-5 to TRBJ1-5; TRBD1 matches 8 bases. Germline V gives CDR1 MNHEY, CDR2 SVGAGI. CDR3 length: 14 residues. With 6 bases clipped from V and 5 bases from J, the junction kept 6 bases outside the gene matches.

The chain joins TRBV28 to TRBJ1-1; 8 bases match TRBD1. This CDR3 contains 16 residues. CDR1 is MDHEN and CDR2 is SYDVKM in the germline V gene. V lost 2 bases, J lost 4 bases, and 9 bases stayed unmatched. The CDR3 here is CASSLLLGQGSTEAFF. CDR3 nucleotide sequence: TGTGCCAGCAGTTTACTACTAGGACAGGGAAGCACTGAAGCTTTCTTT.

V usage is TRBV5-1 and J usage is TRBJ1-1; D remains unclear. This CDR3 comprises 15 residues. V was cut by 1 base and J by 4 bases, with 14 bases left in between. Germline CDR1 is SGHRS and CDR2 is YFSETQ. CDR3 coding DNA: TGCGCCAGCAGCTTGAACACCTTCAGGAGCACTGAAGCTTTCTTT. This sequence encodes CASSLNTFRSTEAFF.

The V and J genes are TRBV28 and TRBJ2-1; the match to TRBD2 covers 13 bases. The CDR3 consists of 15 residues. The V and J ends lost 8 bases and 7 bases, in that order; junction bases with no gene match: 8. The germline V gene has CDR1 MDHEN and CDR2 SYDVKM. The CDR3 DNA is TGTGCCAGCCTCGCGGGACTAGCGGGGATTAATGAGCAGTTCTTC. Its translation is CASLAGLAGINEQFF.